Listed here is a single TCR beta chain. This record comes from a study of blood T cell repertoires in COVID-19. Study-level background: PBMCs, B-cell-depleted T cells, or T cells were the source of the cDNA or gDNA that made up the material.

The authors' processing: Amplification with reference gene primers provided the estimates of nucleated cell counts. Assay used: immunoSEQ multiplex PCR; TCRdb lists only in-frame clones, some missing. The V and J calls and clone size are taken from that table; D and trimming were inferred from the DNA. Here the sample spans roughly 140,000 clones, 65% to 85% being singletons. This clonotype was sampled from a woman in her fifties or sixties who had been exposed to COVID-19. The specimen was PBMCs or T cells enriched from blood (not recorded which).

The CDR3 bases are TGTGCCAGCAAACTGCCACTAGTGGGTGAGCAGTTCTTC. It specifies CASKLPLVGEQFF. The gene calls are TRBV7-9 and TRBJ2-1, with D possibly matching TRBD2 (5 bases). The V gene's germline CDR1 is SEHNR and CDR2 FQNEAQ (reference sequence). Trimming removed 7 bases at V and 9 bases at J, with 16 bases between. The CDR3 spans 13 residues.